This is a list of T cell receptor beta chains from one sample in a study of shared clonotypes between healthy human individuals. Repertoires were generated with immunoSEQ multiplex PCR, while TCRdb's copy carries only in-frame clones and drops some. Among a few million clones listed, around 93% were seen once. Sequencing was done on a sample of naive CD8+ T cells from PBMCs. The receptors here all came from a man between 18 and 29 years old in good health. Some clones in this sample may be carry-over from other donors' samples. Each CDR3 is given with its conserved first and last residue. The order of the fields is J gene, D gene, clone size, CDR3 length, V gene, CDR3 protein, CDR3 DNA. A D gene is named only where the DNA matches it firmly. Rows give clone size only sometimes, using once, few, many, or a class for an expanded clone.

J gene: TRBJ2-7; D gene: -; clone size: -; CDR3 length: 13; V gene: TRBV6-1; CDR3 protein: CASSEALGYEQYF; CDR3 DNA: TGTGCCAGCAGTGAAGCTCTCGGGTACGAGCAGTACTTC
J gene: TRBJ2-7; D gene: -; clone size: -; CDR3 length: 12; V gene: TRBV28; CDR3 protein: CASSPSPYEQYF; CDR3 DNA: TGTGCCAGCAGTCCGTCCCCTTACGAGCAGTACTTC
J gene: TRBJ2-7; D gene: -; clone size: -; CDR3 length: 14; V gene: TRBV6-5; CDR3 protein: CASSYSPRSYEQYF; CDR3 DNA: TGTGCCAGCAGTTACTCTCCCAGATCCTACGAGCAGTACTTC
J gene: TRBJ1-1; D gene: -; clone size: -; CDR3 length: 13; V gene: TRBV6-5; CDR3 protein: CASSLRGNTEAFF; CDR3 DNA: TGTGCCAGCAGTTTGCGAGGGAACACTGAAGCTTTCTTT
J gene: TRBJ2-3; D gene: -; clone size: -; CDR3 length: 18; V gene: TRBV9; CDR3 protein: CASSVGGRGRSSTDTQYF; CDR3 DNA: TGTGCCAGCAGCGTAGGAGGGCGAGGGCGATCTAGCACAGATACGCAGTATTTT
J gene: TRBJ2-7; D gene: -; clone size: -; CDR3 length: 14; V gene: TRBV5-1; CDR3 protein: CASSLDQNGYEQYF; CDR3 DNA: TGCGCCAGCAGCTTGGATCAAAATGGGTACGAGCAGTACTTC
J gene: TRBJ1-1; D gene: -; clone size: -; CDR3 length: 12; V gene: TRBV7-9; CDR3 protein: CASRMGVNEAFF; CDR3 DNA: TGTGCCAGCAGAATGGGAGTAAATGAAGCTTTCTTT
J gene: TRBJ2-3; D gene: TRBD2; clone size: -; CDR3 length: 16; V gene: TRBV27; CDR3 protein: CASSLVLAGGTDTQYF; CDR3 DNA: TGTGCCAGCAGTCTGGTGCTAGCGGGAGGGACGGATACGCAGTATTTT
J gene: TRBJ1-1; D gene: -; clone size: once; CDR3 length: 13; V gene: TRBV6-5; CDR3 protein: CASSYEGAFGAFF; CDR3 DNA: TGTGCCAGCAGTTATGAGGGAGCATTTGGTGCTTTCTTT
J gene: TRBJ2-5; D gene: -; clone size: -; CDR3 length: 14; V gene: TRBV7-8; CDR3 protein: CASSLTGHQETQYF; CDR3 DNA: TGTGCCAGCAGCCTCACAGGCCACCAAGAGACCCAGTACTTC
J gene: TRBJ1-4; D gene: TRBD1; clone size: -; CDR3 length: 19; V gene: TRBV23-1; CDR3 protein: CASSQLRQGKEATNEKLFF; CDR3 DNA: TGCGCCAGCAGTCAATTACGACAGGGGAAAGAGGCAACTAATGAAAAACTGTTTTTT
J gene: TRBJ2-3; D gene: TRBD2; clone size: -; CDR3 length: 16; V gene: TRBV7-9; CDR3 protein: CASSFLREAAQVTQYF; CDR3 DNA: TGTGCCAGCAGCTTTCTGCGGGAGGCCGCCCAGGTCACGCAGTATTTT
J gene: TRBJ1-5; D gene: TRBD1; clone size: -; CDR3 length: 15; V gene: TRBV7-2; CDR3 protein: CASSLATGAGQPQHF; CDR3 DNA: TGTGCCAGCAGCTTAGCGACAGGGGCAGGGCAGCCCCAGCATTTT
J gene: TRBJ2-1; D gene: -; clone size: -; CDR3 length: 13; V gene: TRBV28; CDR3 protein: CASSLSRRGLQFF; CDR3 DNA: TGTGCCAGCAGTTTATCCCGACGTGGGCTGCAGTTCTTC
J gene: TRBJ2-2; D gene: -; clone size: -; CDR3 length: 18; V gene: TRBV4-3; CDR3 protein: CASSQEGVHREPTGELFF; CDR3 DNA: TGCGCCAGCAGCCAAGAAGGGGTGCACAGGGAACCTACCGGGGAGCTGTTTTTT
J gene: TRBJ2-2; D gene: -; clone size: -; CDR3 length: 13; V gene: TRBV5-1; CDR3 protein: CASSLYGTGELFF; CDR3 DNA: TGCGCCAGCAGCTTGTATGGGACCGGGGAGCTGTTTTTT
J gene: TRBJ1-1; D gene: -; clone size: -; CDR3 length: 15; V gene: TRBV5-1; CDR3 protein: CASSLGVGLNTEAFF; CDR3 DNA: TGCGCCAGCAGCTTGGGGGTCGGTTTGAACACTGAAGCTTTCTTT
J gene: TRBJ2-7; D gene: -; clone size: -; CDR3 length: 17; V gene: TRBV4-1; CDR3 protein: CASSQDWLPGRSYEQYF; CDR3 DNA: TGCGCCAGCAGCCAAGATTGGTTGCCCGGGAGATCCTACGAGCAGTACTTC
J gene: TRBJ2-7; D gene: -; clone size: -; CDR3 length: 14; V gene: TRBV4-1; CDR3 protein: CASSQGQGYYEQYF; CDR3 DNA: TGCGCCAGCAGCCAGGGGCAGGGATACTACGAGCAGTACTTC
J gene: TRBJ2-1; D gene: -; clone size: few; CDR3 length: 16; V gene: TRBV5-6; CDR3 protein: CASSRPTGLGNNEQFF; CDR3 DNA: TGTGCCAGCAGCCGCCCTACAGGGCTTGGGAACAATGAGCAGTTCTTC
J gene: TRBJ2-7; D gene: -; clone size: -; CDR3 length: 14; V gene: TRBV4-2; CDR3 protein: CASSQGHSSYEQYF; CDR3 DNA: TGTGCCAGCAGCCAAGGGCATAGCTCCTACGAGCAGTACTTC
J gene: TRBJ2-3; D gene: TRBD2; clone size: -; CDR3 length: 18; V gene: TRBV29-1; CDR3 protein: CSGGLLNQREASTDTQYF; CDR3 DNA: TGCAGCGGGGGGCTTCTTAACCAGCGGGAGGCCAGCACAGATACGCAGTATTTT
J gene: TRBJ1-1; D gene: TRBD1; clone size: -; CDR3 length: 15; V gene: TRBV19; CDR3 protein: CASSIGSRGTTEAFF; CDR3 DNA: TGTGCCAGTAGTATAGGAAGCAGGGGGACCACTGAAGCTTTCTTT
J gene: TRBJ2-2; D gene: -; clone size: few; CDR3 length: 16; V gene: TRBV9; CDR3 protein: CASSVEGLANTGELFF; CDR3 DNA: TGTGCCAGCAGCGTAGAGGGCCTAGCGAACACCGGGGAGCTGTTTTTT
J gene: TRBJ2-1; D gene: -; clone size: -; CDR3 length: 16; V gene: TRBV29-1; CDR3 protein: CSVEFGTPEYYNEQFF; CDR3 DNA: TGCAGCGTTGAATTCGGGACACCGGAATATTACAATGAGCAGTTCTTC
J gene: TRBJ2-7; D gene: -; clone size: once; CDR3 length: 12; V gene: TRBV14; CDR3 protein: CASSQVLYEQYF; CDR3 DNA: TGTGCCAGCAGCCAAGTTCTCTACGAGCAGTACTTC